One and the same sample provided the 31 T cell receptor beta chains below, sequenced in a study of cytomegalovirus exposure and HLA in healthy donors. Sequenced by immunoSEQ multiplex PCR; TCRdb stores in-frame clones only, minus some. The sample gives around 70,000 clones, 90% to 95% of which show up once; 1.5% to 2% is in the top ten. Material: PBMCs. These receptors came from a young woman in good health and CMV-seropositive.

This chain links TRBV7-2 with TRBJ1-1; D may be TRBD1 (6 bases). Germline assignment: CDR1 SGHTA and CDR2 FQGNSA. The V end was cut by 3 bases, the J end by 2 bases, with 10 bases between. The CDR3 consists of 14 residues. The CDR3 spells CASSFNRDNTEAFF. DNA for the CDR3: TGTGCCAGCAGCTTCAACAGGGATAACACTGAAGCTTTCTTT.

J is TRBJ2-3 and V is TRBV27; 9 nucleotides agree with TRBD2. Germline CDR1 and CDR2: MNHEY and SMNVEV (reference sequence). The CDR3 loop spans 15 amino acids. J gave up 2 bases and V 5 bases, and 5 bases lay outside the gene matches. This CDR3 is CASSGAGGPTDTQYF. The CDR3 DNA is TGTGCCAGCAGTGGAGCGGGAGGCCCCACAGATACGCAGTATTTT.

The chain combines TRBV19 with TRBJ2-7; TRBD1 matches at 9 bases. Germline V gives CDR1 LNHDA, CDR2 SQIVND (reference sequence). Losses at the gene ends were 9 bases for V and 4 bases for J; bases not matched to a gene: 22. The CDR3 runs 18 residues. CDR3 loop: CARDTGQGDEIFRYEQYF. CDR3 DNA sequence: TGTGCCAGAGACACGGGACAGGGAGACGAGATTTTCCGGTACGAGCAGTACTTC.

The DNA of the CDR3 is TGTGCCAGCAGACCCCGACAGGATGCAAATGAAAAACTGTTTTTT. It yields the protein CASRPRQDANEKLFF. J is TRBJ1-4 and V is TRBV6-6; D might be TRBD1 (6 bases). The CDR3 runs to 15 residues. Germline CDR1 reads MNHNY; CDR2 reads SVGAGI (reference sequence). V gave up 6 bases and J gave up 5 bases, with 16 bases separating them.

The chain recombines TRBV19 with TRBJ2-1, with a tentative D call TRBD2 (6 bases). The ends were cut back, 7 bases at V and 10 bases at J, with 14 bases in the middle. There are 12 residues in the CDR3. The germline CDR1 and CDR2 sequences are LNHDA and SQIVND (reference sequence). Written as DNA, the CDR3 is TGTGCCAGTACTAGTTCGGGAGTCGAGCAGTTCTTC. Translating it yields CASTSSGVEQFF. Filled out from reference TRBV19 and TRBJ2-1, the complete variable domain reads DGGITQSPKYLFRKEGQNVTLSCEQNLNHDAMYWYRQDPGQGLRLIYYSQIVNDFQKGDIAEGYSVSREKKESFPLTVTSAQKNPTAFYLCASTSSGVEQFFGPGTRLTVL.

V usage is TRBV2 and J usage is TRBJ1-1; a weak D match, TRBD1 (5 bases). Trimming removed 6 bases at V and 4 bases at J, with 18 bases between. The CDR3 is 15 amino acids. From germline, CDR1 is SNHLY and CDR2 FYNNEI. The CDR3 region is CASRRLLTVITEAFF. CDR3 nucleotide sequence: TGTGCCAGCAGACGACTCCTGACAGTTATCACTGAAGCTTTCTTT.

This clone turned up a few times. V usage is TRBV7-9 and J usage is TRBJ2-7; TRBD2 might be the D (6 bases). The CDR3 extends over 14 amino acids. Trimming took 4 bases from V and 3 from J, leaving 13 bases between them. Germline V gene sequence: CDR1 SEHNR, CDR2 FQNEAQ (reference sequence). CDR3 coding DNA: TGTGCCAGCAGCTCCCGGGACTCTGACTACGAGCAGTACTTC. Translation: CASSSRDSDYEQYF.

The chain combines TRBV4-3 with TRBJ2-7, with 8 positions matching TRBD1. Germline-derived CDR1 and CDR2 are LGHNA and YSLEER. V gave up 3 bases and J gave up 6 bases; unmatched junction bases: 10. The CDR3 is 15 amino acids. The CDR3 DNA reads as TGCGCCAGCAGCCACGGACAGGGTACACCTAGCGAGCAGTACTTC. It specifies CASSHGQGTPSEQYF.

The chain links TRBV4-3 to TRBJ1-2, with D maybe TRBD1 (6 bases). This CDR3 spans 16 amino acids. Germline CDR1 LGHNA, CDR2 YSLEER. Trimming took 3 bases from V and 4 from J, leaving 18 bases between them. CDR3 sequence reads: CASSQARQAKPYGYTF. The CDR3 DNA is TGCGCCAGCAGCCAGGCCAGACAGGCGAAGCCCTATGGCTACACCTTC.

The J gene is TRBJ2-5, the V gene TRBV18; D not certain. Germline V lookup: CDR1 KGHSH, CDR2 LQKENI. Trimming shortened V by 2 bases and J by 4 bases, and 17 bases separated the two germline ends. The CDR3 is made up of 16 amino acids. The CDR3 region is CASSPTPRVLAETQYF. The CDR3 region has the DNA TGTGCCAGCTCACCAACCCCGCGAGTGCTTGCAGAGACCCAGTACTTC.

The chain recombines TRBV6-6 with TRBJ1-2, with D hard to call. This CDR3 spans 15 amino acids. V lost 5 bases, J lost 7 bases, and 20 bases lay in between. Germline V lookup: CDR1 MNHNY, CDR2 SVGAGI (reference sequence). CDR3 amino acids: CASSTGPGVAGGYTF. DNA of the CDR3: TGTGCCAGCAGTACGGGCCCGGGAGTAGCGGGTGGCTACACCTTC.

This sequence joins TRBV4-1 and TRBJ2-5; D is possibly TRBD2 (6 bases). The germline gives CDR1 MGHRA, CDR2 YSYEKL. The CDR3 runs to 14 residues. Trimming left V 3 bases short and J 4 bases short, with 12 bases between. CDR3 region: CASSQRGARETQYF. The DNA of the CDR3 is TGCGCCAGCAGCCAGCGGGGCGCGCGAGAGACCCAGTACTTC.

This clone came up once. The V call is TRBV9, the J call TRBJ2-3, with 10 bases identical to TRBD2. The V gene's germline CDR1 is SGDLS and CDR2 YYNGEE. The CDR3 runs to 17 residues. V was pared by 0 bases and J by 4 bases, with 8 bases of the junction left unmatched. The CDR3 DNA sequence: TGTGCCAGCAGCGTAGGGGCTAGCGGGAGTGGCGCAGATACGCAGTATTTT. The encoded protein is CASSVGASGSGADTQYF. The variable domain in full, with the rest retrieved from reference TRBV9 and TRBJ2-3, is DSGVTQTPKHLITATGQRVTLRCSPRSGDLSVYWYQQSLDQGLQFLIQYYNGEERAKGNILERFSAQQFPDLHSELNLSSLELGDSALYFCASSVGASGSGADTQYFGPGTRLTVL.

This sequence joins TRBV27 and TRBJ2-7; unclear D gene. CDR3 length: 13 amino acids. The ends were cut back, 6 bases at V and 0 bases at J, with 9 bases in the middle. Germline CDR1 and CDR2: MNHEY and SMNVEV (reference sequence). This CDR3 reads CASSSVSSYEQYF. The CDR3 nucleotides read TGTGCCAGCAGCAGCGTCAGCTCCTACGAGCAGTACTTC.

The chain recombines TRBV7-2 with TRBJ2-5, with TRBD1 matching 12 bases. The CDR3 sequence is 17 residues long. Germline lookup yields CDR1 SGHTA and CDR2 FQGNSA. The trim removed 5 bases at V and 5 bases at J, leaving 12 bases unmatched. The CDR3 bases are TGTGCCAGCAGCCTTCGCCCGGGACAGGGGGCATGGGAGACCCAGTACTTC. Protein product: CASSLRPGQGAWETQYF.

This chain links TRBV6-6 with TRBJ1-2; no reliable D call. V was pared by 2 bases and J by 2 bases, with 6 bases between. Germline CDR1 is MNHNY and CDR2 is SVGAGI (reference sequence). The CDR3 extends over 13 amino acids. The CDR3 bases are TGTGCCAGCAGTTACCGACTCAACTATGGCTACACCTTC. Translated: CASSYRLNYGYTF.

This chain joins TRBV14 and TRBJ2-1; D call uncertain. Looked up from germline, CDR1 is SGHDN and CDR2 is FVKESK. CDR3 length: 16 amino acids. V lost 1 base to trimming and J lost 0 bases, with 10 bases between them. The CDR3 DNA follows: TGTGCCAGCAGCCAAGTGATAGGAGTCTCCTACAATGAGCAGTTCTTC. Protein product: CASSQVIGVSYNEQFF.

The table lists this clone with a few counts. The CDR3 nucleotides are TGTGCCAGCAGCTTGTCTAGCGGACTCTACAATGAGCAGTTCTTC. Protein sequence: CASSLSSGLYNEQFF. The V gene is TRBV7-6, the J gene TRBJ2-1; TRBD2 agrees at 7 bases. This CDR3 is built from 15 residues. J was trimmed by 3 bases and V by 3 bases; bases with no gene match: 5. Germline loops: CDR1 SGHVS, CDR2 FNYEAQ. The complete variable domain, with remaining parts taken from reference TRBV7-6 and TRBJ2-1, reads GAGVSQSPRYKVTKRGQDVALRCDPISGHVSLYWYRQALGQGPEFLTYFNYEAQQDKSGLPNDRFSAERPEGSISTLTIQRTEQRDSAMYRCASSLSSGLYNEQFFGPGTRLTVL.

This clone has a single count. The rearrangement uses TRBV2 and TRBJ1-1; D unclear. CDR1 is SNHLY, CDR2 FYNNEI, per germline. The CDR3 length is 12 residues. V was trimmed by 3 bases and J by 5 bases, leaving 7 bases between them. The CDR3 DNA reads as TGTGCCAGCAGTGATCAGTGGACTGAAGCTTTCTTT. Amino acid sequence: CASSDQWTEAFF.

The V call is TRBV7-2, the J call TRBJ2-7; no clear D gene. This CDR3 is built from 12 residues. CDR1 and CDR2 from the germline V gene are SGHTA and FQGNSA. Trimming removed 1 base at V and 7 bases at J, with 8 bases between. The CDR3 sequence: CASSLDPGEQYF. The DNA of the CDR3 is TGTGCCAGCAGCTTAGACCCCGGGGAGCAGTACTTC.

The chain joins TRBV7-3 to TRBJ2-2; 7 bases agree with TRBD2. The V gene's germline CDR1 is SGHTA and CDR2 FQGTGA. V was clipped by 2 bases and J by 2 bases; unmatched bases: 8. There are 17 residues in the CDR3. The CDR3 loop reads CASSLFGAGVNTGELFF. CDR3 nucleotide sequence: TGTGCCAGCAGCTTATTCGGGGCGGGGGTTAACACCGGGGAGCTGTTTTTT. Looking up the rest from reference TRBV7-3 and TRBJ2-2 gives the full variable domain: GAGVSQTPSNKVTEKGKYVELRCDPISGHTALYWYRQSLGQGPEFLIYFQGTGAADDSGLPNDRFFAVRPEGSVSTLKIQRTERGDSAVYLCASSLFGAGVNTGELFFGEGSRLTVL.

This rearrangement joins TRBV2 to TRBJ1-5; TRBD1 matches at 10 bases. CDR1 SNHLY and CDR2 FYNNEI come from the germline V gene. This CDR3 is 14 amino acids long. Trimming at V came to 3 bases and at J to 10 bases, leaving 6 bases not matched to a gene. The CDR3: CASSEDRGVSPQHF. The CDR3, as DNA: TGTGCCAGCAGTGAGGACAGGGGGGTAAGTCCCCAGCATTTT.

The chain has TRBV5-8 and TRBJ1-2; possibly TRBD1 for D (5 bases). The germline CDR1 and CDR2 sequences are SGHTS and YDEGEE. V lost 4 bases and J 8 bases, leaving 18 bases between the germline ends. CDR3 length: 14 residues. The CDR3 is CASSPRWGEKGYTF. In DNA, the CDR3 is TGTGCCAGCAGCCCCCGGTGGGGGGAAAAGGGCTACACCTTC.

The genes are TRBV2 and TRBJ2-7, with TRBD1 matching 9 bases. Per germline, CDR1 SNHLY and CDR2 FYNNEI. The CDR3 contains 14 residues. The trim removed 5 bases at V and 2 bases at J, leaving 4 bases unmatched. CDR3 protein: CASSWDRDTYEQYF. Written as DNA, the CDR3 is TGTGCCAGCAGTTGGGACAGGGATACCTACGAGCAGTACTTC.

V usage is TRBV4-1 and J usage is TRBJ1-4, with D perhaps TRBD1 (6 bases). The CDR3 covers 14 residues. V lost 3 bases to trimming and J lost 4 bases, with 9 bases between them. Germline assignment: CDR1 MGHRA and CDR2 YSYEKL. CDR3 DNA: TGCGCCAGCAGCCAGGGGGCAGGTAATGAAAAACTGTTTTTT. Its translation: CASSQGAGNEKLFF.

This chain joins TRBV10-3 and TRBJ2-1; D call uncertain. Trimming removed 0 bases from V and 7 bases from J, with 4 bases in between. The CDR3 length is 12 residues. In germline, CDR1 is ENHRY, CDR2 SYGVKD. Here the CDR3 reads CAISESRNEQFF. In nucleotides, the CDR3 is TGTGCCATCAGTGAGTCCAGGAATGAGCAGTTCTTC.

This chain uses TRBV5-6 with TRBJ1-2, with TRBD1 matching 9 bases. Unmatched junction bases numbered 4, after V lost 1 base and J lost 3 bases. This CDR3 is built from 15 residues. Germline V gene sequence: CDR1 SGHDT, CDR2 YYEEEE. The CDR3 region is CASSLWDRVDYGYTF. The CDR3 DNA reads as TGTGCCAGCAGCTTGTGGGACAGGGTAGACTATGGCTACACCTTC.

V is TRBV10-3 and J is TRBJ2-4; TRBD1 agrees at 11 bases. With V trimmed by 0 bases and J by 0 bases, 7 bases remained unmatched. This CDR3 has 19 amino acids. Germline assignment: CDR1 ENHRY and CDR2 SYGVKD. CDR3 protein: CAISESTSGQGVAKNIQYF. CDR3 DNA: TGTGCCATCAGTGAGTCGACCTCGGGACAGGGGGTAGCCAAAAACATTCAGTACTTC.

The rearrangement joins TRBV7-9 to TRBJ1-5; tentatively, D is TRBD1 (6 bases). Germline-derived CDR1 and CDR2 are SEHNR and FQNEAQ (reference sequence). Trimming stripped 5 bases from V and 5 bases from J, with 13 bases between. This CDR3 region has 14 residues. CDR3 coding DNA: TGTGCCAGCAGCCCCGACAGGACGGATCAGCCCCAGCATTTT. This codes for CASSPDRTDQPQHF.

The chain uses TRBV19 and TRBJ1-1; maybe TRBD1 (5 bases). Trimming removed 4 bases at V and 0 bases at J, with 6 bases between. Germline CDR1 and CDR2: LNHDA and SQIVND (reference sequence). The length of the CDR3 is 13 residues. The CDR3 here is CASSTRVNTEAFF. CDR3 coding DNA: TGTGCCAGTAGTACCAGGGTGAACACTGAAGCTTTCTTT.

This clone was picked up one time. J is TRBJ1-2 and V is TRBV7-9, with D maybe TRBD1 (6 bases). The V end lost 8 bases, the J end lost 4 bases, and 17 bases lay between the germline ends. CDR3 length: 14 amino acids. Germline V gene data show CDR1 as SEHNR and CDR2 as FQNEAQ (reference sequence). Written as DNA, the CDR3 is TGTGCCAGCGCCACAGGGTCCGCAGGCTATGGCTACACCTTC. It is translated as CASATGSAGYGYTF.